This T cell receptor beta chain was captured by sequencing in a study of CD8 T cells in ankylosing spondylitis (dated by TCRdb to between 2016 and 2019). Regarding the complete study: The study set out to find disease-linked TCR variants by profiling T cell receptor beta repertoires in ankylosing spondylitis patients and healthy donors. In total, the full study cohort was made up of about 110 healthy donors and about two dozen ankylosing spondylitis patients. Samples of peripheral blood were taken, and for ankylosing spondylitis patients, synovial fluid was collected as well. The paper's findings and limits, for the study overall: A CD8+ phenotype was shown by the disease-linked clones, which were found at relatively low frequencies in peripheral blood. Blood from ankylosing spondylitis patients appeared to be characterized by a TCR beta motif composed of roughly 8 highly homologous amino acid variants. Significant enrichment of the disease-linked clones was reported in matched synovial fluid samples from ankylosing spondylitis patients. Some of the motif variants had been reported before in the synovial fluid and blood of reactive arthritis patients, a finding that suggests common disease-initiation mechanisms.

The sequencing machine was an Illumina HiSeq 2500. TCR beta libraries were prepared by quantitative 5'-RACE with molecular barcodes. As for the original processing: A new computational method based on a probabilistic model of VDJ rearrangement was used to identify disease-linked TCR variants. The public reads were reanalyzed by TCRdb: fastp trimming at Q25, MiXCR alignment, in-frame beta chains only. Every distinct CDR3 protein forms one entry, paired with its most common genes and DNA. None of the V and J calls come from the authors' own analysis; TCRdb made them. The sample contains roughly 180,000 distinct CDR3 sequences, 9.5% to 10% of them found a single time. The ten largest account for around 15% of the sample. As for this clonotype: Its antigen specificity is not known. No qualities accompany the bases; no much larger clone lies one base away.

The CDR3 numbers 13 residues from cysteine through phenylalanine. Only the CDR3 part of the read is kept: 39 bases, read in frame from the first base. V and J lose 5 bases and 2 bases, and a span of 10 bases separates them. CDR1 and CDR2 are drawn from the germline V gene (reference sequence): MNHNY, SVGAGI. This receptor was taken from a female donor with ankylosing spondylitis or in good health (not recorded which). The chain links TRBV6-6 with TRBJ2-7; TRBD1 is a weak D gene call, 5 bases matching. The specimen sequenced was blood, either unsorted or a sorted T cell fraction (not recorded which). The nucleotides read TGTGCCAGCAGTCCCGTGGGGCCCTACGAGCAGTACTTC. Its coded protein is CASSPVGPYEQYF.